This TCR beta chain was documented in a study of cytomegalovirus exposure and HLA in healthy donors. Study outcomes and limitations: Later on, an analysis tied 15,000 to 20,000 TCR beta sequences to HLA alleles at 0.05 false discovery rate. Researchers catalogued approximately 170 TCR beta chains as cytomegalovirus-associated.

A single count supports this clone. Its antigen is not known. Primers: 60 Vbeta forward and 13 Jbeta reverse. Clones were sequenced by immunoSEQ multiplex PCR, and TCRdb holds only the in-frame ones, with some missing. Here the sample spans under 150,000 clones, roughly 72% being singletons. Germline loops: CDR1 LNHDA, CDR2 SQIVND (reference sequence). V dropped 5 bases and J dropped 3; count of bases not matched to a gene: 3. This CDR3 is 13 amino acids long. The specimen was PBMCs. The V gene is TRBV19, the J gene TRBJ1-1; TRBD1 aligns across 7 bases. This clonotype was sampled from a man aged 40-50 years in good health and CMV-seronegative. DNA for the CDR3: TGTGCCAGTAGTGTCAGGGGGTACACTGAAGCTTTCTTT. Its protein product is CASSVRGYTEAFF.